This TCR beta chain was captured by sequencing in a study of cytomegalovirus exposure and HLA in healthy donors. General study findings and limits: In a later analysis, roughly 17,000 TCR beta sequences were associated with HLA alleles at 0.05 false discovery rate.

The CDR3 runs 13 residues. The V and J ends lost 1 base and 9 bases respectively, with 13 bases between them. Germline CDR1 reads SGHVS; CDR2 reads FQNEAQ. 60 Vbeta and 13 Jbeta primers were used in PCR. Using immunoSEQ multiplex PCR, the repertoire was profiled, and TCRdb retains in-frame clones only, with some absent. The sample contains around 88,000 clones, about 81% of which appear only once. The table lists this clone with a few counts. Its specificity is not known. This sequence originates from a woman between 35 and 50 years old in good health and CMV-seropositive. The sample consisted of PBMCs. J is TRBJ2-7 and V is TRBV7-8; weak D call: TRBD1 (5 bases). CDR3 coding DNA: TGTGCCAGCAGCTTAGAGGGCCATGGGGCGCAGTACTTC. Amino acid sequence: CASSLEGHGAQYF.